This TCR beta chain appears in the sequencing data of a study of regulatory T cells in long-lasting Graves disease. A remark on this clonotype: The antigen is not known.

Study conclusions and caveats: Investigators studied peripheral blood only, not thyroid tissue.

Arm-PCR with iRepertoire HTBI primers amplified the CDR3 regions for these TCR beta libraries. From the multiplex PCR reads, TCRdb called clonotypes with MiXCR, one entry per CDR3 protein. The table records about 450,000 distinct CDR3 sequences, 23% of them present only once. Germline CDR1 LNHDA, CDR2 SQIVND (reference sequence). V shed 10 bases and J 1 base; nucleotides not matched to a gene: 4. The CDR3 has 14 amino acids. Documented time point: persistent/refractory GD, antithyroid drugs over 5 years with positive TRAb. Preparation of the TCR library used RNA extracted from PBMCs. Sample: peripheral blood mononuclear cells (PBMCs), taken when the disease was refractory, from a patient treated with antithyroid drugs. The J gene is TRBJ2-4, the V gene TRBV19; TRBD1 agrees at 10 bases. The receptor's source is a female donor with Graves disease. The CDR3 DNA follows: TGTGCCACCTGGACAGGGGGGGCCAAAAACATTCAGTACTTC. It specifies CATWTGGAKNIQYF.